The 7 T cell receptor beta chains below come from one sample, sequenced in a study of T-cell memory formation after mild COVID-19 (dated by TCRdb to about 2021). Receptor libraries were prepared by 5' RACE. The instrument was an Illumina NovaSeq 6000. Clones were called with MiXCR by TCRdb after fastp trimmed the public reads at Q25, and only in-frame beta chains were retained. Under each unique CDR3 protein, matching rows form one entry showing the most common genes and DNA. The sample table shows approximately 270,000 distinct CDR3 sequences, and around 15% are seen once. In total, the top ten clones hold 23% of the sample. Sequenced input: PBMCs or a T cell subset sorted from them (not recorded which). The receptor set was obtained from a man aged 18 to 30 who had mild COVID-19 (a few samples of this study predate the infection). The sample titles of this study are shuffled in the database, so cell type and time point are left out; the donor was told from shared clones.

V and J are TRBV24-1 and TRBJ2-5, with D uncertain. Germline V gene sequence: CDR1 KGHDR, CDR2 SFDVKD. The CDR3 consists of 13 residues. V lost 8 bases and J lost 0, with 9 bases in between. Written as DNA, the CDR3 is TGTGCCACCAAGGCGCGGTACCAAGAGACCCAGTACTTC. It translates to CATKARYQETQYF.

A few counts support this clonotype. This CDR3 is CASSLKGQGGSPLHF. In DNA form, the CDR3 reads TGTGCCAGCAGCTTAAAGGGACAGGGAGGCTCACCCCTCCACTTT. The chain employs TRBV7-3 and TRBJ1-6; 9 bases line up with TRBD1. V lost 1 base, J lost 10 bases, and 5 bases stayed unmatched. The CDR3 has 15 residues. Germline CDR1 SGHTA, CDR2 FQGTGA. The full variable domain, in which reference TRBV7-3 and TRBJ1-6 provide the parts outside the CDR3, is GAGVSQTPSNKVTEKGKYVELRCDPISGHTALYWYRQSLGQGPEFLIYFQGTGAADDSGLPNDRFFAVRPEGSVSTLKIQRTERGDSAVYLCASSLKGQGGSPLHFGNGTRLTVT.

The chain links TRBV5-1 to TRBJ2-1; TRBD1 aligns across 7 bases. CDR3 size: 15 residues. With 4 bases clipped from V and 1 base from J, the junction kept 5 bases outside the gene matches. Looked up from germline, CDR1 is SGHRS and CDR2 is YFSETQ. This CDR3 is CASSPQGESYNEQFF. CDR3 in DNA: TGCGCCAGCAGCCCCCAGGGGGAATCCTACAATGAGCAGTTCTTC.

This clonotype was found a few times. This chain uses TRBV20-1 with TRBJ2-7, with 8 positions matching TRBD1. CDR1 and CDR2 from the germline V gene are DFQATT and SNEGSKA (reference sequence). The CDR3 totals 14 residues. Trimming cost V 2 bases and J 4 bases; bases outside gene matches: 7. CDR3 coding DNA: TGCAGTGCTAGATCCCCCCAGGGGGCATACGAGCAGTACTTC. Protein: CSARSPQGAYEQYF.

The J gene is TRBJ1-2, the V gene TRBV10-3; 9 bases match TRBD1. The CDR3 contains 12 residues. Germline V CDR1 and CDR2: ENHRY, SYGVKD. V was pared by 11 bases and J by 5 bases, with 6 bases of the junction left unmatched. The CDR3 DNA is TGTGCCGCCACAGGGGGCAGTTATGGCTACACCTTC. The encoded protein is CAATGGSYGYTF.

This clonotype was observed a few times. V is TRBV18 and J is TRBJ2-5, with 7 nucleotides matching TRBD2. With V trimmed by 3 bases and J by 4 bases, 5 bases remained unmatched. CDR3 length: 14 amino acids. The germline V gene encodes CDR1 KGHSH and CDR2 LQKENI. The CDR3 spells CASSPGGTIETQYF. The CDR3 DNA reads as TGTGCCAGCTCACCGGGAGGGACGATAGAGACCCAGTACTTC.

This rearrangement joins TRBV6-2 or TRBV6-3 to TRBJ1-1, with TRBD1 as a possible D gene (5 bases). Germline V lookup: CDR1 MNHEY, CDR2 SVGEGT. V was cut by 5 bases and J by 10 bases, with 14 bases left in between. The CDR3 consists of 12 residues. CDR3 DNA: TGTGCCAGCAGTGACCGGGACCTCGGAGCTTTCTTT. This gives the protein CASSDRDLGAFF.